The 30 T cell receptor beta chains below were found in one sample sequenced in a study of blood T cell repertoires in COVID-19. Profiling relied on immunoSEQ multiplex PCR, and the TCRdb table lists in-frame clones only, not all of them. The data hold 150,000 to 200,000 clones, with about 90% observed a single time. Sample: PBMCs or T cells enriched from blood (not recorded which). The receptors here all came from a human donor with acute COVID-19. The donor label of this sample is uncertain.

The rearrangement links TRBV29-1 to TRBJ1-1; possible D gene TRBD1, 5 bases. V lost 5 bases to trimming and J lost 4 bases, with 20 bases between them. The CDR3 consists of 15 residues. CDR1 SQVTM and CDR2 ANQGSEA come from the germline V gene. CDR3 loop: CSVRAGKKESTEAFF. The CDR3 DNA is TGCAGCGTTCGGGCAGGGAAAAAGGAGAGCACTGAAGCTTTCTTT.

The rearrangement links TRBV7-2 to TRBJ1-1, with a tentative D call TRBD1 (6 bases). Trimming left V 4 bases short and J 5 bases short, with 17 bases between. The CDR3 runs to 15 residues. Per the germline V gene, CDR1 is SGHTA and CDR2 is FQGNSA. The chain's CDR3 is CASSSNRRTGTEAFF. CDR3 DNA sequence: TGTGCCAGCAGCTCAAACAGGCGAACAGGGACTGAAGCTTTCTTT. Complete variable domain (other parts from reference TRBV7-2 and TRBJ1-1): GAGVSQSPSNKVTEKGKDVELRCDPISGHTALYWYRQSLGQGLEFLIYFQGNSAPDKSGLPSDRFSAERTGGSVSTLTIQRTQQEDSAVYLCASSSNRRTGTEAFFGQGTRLTVV.

V gene TRBV30 combines with J gene TRBJ1-2; maybe TRBD1 (5 bases). Germline V gene sequence: CDR1 GTSNPN, CDR2 SVGIG (reference sequence). There are 15 residues in the CDR3. Trimming pared 0 bases from V and 8 bases from J, leaving 19 bases between. CDR3 protein: CAWSVGVGSGHGYTF. CDR3 coding DNA: TGTGCCTGGAGTGTAGGGGTTGGGTCAGGGCACGGCTACACCTTC.

This chain connects TRBV4-1 to TRBJ2-3, with TRBD2 as a possible D gene (7 bases). Germline V gene data show CDR1 as MGHRA and CDR2 as YSYEKL. Trimming stripped 1 base from V and 7 bases from J, with 15 bases between. CDR3 length: 15 amino acids. The CDR3 loop reads CASSQVLGGANTQYF. The DNA of the CDR3 is TGCGCCAGCAGCCAAGTTTTAGGGGGGGCCAATACGCAGTATTTT.

The chain has TRBV25-1 and TRBJ1-2; TRBD1 is a possible D gene (5 bases). Germline lookup yields CDR1 MGHDK and CDR2 SYGVNS. The CDR3 totals 13 residues. The germline V and J ends were trimmed by 4 bases and 7 bases, with 13 bases remaining between them. DNA for the CDR3: TGTGCCAGCAGTGCCCAGGGTGTCGGTGGCTACACCTTC. It encodes CASSAQGVGGYTF.

The chain combines TRBV7-9 with TRBJ2-3; no reliable D call. With 5 bases removed from V and 2 bases from J, the gap between germline ends came to 5 bases. CDR3 length: 12 amino acids. Germline V gene data show CDR1 as SEHNR and CDR2 as FQNEAQ (reference sequence). This CDR3 is CASSQATDTQYF. The CDR3 region has the DNA TGTGCCAGCAGCCAAGCCACAGATACGCAGTATTTT.

The chain joins TRBV19 to TRBJ2-3; D is possibly TRBD2 (6 bases). The germline CDR1 and CDR2 sequences are LNHDA and SQIVND (reference sequence). V shed 3 bases and J shed 5 bases, with 12 bases lying between them. The CDR3 length is 14 residues. The CDR3 nucleotides read TGTGCCAGTAGTATGGGGCTAGCGATAGATACGCAGTATTTT. Its translation is CASSMGLAIDTQYF.

The chain recombines TRBV2 with TRBJ1-6, with 10 bases identical to TRBD1. CDR1 and CDR2 from the germline V gene are SNHLY and FYNNEI. J was trimmed by 7 bases and V by 5 bases; bases with no gene match: 5. CDR3 size: 15 residues. The CDR3 is CASSQAGQGNSPLHF. In DNA form, the CDR3 reads TGTGCCAGCAGTCAGGCGGGACAGGGGAATTCACCCCTCCACTTT.

This rearrangement joins TRBV3-1 (or the pseudogene TRBV3-2) to TRBJ2-1; 8 bases fit TRBD2. The V and J ends lost 4 bases and 6 bases, in that order; junction bases with no gene match: 11. This CDR3 is 16 amino acids long. Germline CDR1 and CDR2: LGHDT and YNNKEL (reference sequence). The CDR3, as DNA: TGTGCCAGCAGCCCTCGCGGTAGCGGGGTTTCCAATGAGCAGTTCTTC. The encoded protein is CASSPRGSGVSNEQFF.

V and J are TRBV5-4 and TRBJ2-5, with 7 bases that match TRBD2. This CDR3 region has 12 residues. From germline, CDR1 is SGHNT and CDR2 YYREEE (reference sequence). J gave up 5 bases and V 4 bases, and 2 bases lay outside the gene matches. CDR3 coding DNA: TGTGCCAGCAGCGGGAGGGAGGAGACCCAGTACTTC. Translation: CASSGREETQYF. The whole variable domain, filled in from reference TRBV5-4 and TRBJ2-5, reads ETGVTQSPTHLIKTRGQQVTLRCSSQSGHNTVSWYQQALGQGPQFIFQYYREEENGRGNFPPRFSGLQFPNYSSELNVNALELDDSALYLCASSGREETQYFGPGTRLLVL.

The V gene is TRBV2, the J gene TRBJ1-2; 9 bases line up with TRBD1. The CDR3 spans 14 residues. Germline assignment: CDR1 SNHLY and CDR2 FYNNEI. Trimming cost V 6 bases and J 7 bases; bases outside gene matches: 9. CDR3 residues: CASSGDREYGGYTF. CDR3 in DNA: TGTGCCAGCAGCGGGGACAGGGAGTACGGTGGCTACACCTTC.

J is TRBJ2-5 and V is TRBV10-3; 10 bases are shared with TRBD2. The CDR3 length is 18 residues. Germline V gives CDR1 ENHRY, CDR2 SYGVKD. The J segment lost 5 bases and the V segment lost 4 bases, leaving 16 bases of the junction unmatched. In nucleotides, the CDR3 is TGTGCCATCAGTGGTACTAGCGGGGACCCTAGTGGTATGGAGACCCAGTACTTC. Its translation: CAISGTSGDPSGMETQYF.

This chain joins TRBV18 and TRBJ2-3, with 11 bases aligning to TRBD2. Trimming took 4 bases from V and 4 from J; bases not matched to a gene: 7. The CDR3 loop spans 16 amino acids. The germline gives CDR1 KGHSH, CDR2 LQKENI. The CDR3 here is CASSLETGLAADTQYF. The CDR3 DNA sequence: TGTGCCAGCTCACTGGAAACGGGACTAGCGGCAGATACGCAGTATTTT.

The chain uses TRBV29-1 and TRBJ1-2; D is possibly TRBD1 (5 bases). This CDR3 contains 13 residues. Between the trimmed V and J ends, which lost 6 bases and 4 bases, there was a span of 15 bases. Germline V lookup: CDR1 SQVTM, CDR2 ANQGSEA. The CDR3: CSVPFDSPYGYTF. The CDR3 nucleotides read TGCAGCGTCCCCTTCGACAGCCCCTATGGCTACACCTTC.

The chain is built from TRBV5-8 and TRBJ2-1; TRBD2 matches 7 bases. Germline V lookup: CDR1 SGHTS, CDR2 YDEGEE. This CDR3 has 14 amino acids. J gave up 9 bases and V 0 bases, and 6 bases lay outside the gene matches. Here the CDR3 DNA reads TGTGCCAGCAGCTTGGGACTAGCCTGGAGTGAGCAGTTCTTC. Encoded protein: CASSLGLAWSEQFF.

This chain uses TRBV29-1 with TRBJ2-2, with D perhaps matching TRBD2 (6 bases). Germline-derived CDR1 and CDR2 are SQVTM and ANQGSEA. There are 14 residues in the CDR3. Trimming left V 4 bases short and J 7 bases short, with 16 bases between. The CDR3 protein is CSVVSGEEGGELFF. DNA for the CDR3: TGCAGCGTTGTGTCGGGGGAGGAGGGCGGGGAGCTGTTTTTT.

V usage is TRBV5-6 and J usage is TRBJ1-2; 7 bases match TRBD1. The CDR3 consists of 13 residues. The trim removed 0 bases at V and 7 bases at J, leaving 3 bases unmatched. Germline loops: CDR1 SGHDT, CDR2 YYEEEE. This CDR3 is CASSLDRGFGYTF. CDR3 DNA: TGTGCCAGCAGCTTGGACAGGGGATTTGGCTACACCTTC.

This clone was seen only a few times. The CDR3 DNA reads TGTGCCAGCAGTGACTCGATACAGGGGCCAGATACGCAGTATTTT. This gives the protein CASSDSIQGPDTQYF. The chain couples TRBV6-4 to TRBJ2-3, with 7 bases matching TRBD1. The CDR3 covers 15 residues. Germline V gene sequence: CDR1 MRHNA, CDR2 SNTAGT. With 0 bases clipped from V and 4 bases from J, the junction kept 4 bases outside the gene matches.

V and J are TRBV7-9 and TRBJ2-7; the D gene is possibly TRBD1 (6 bases). V lost 5 bases, J lost 5 bases, and 28 bases lay in between. There are 18 residues in the CDR3. Germline CDR1 is SEHNR and CDR2 is FQNEAQ (reference sequence). The chain's CDR3 is CASSVERGIRDIGDEQYF. The CDR3 DNA follows: TGTGCCAGCAGCGTCGAAAGAGGAATCCGGGACATCGGGGACGAGCAGTACTTC. Complete variable domain (other parts from reference TRBV7-9 and TRBJ2-7): DTGVSQNPRHKITKRGQNVTFRCDPISEHNRLYWYRQTLGQGPEFLTYFQNEAQLEKSRLLSDRFSAERPKGSFSTLEIQRTEQGDSAMYLCASSVERGIRDIGDEQYFGPGTRLTVT.

The chain combines TRBV5-4 with TRBJ1-2; 7 bases fit TRBD1. The CDR3 totals 16 residues. Germline CDR1 is SGHNT and CDR2 is YYREEE (reference sequence). Unmatched junction bases numbered 12, after V lost 3 bases and J lost 4 bases. The CDR3 DNA sequence: TGTGCCAGCAGCTCGGGCGGAGGGGGCGGAACCTATGGCTACACCTTC. It yields the protein CASSSGGGGGTYGYTF.

The V gene is TRBV19, the J gene TRBJ1-1; D unclear. Germline V gene sequence: CDR1 LNHDA, CDR2 SQIVND (reference sequence). The CDR3 runs to 14 residues. Deletions cut 9 bases from V and 2 bases from J, with 16 bases between. The CDR3 spells CASRTGSLNTEAFF. CDR3 nucleotide sequence: TGTGCCAGCCGAACCGGGTCCTTAAACACTGAAGCTTTCTTT.

The chain is built from TRBV6-5 and TRBJ1-6, with D perhaps TRBD1 (6 bases). In germline, CDR1 is MNHEY, CDR2 SVGAGI. The CDR3 runs 14 residues. V was trimmed by 2 bases and J by 10 bases, leaving 12 bases between them. CDR3 in DNA: TGTGCCAGCAGTTACGGGGGCCTTGCCTCACCCCTCCACTTT. It is translated as CASSYGGLASPLHF.

The chain has TRBV11-3 and TRBJ2-5, with D possibly TRBD1 on 6 matching bases. V lost 5 bases and J 2 bases, leaving 21 bases between the germline ends. The CDR3 runs 17 residues. Germline V gives CDR1 SGHNT, CDR2 YENEEA. The CDR3 DNA reads as TGTGCCAGCAGCCTCCAGAAAGCGGACAGCCAACAAGAGACCCAGTACTTC. It yields the protein CASSLQKADSQQETQYF.

J is TRBJ1-3 and V is TRBV30; maybe TRBD1 (5 bases). This CDR3 comprises 15 residues. Trimming removed 2 bases at V and 4 bases at J, with 15 bases between. Germline V CDR1 and CDR2: GTSNPN, SVGIG (reference sequence). CDR3 DNA: TGTGCCTGGAGTCGGGCAGGGACTACCGGAAACACCATATATTTT. Its translation: CAWSRAGTTGNTIYF.

This clone occurred once. The J gene is TRBJ2-3, the V gene TRBV10-3, with a possible D match to TRBD2 (6 bases). The CDR3 runs to 15 residues. V was pared by 0 bases and J by 1 base, with 8 bases between. Germline assignment: CDR1 ENHRY and CDR2 SYGVKD. CDR3 residues: CAISESSGRTDTQYF. The CDR3 DNA is TGTGCCATCAGTGAGTCTAGCGGACGCACAGATACGCAGTATTTT.

V usage is TRBV5-8 and J usage is TRBJ2-1; possible D gene TRBD2, 6 bases. This CDR3 has 15 residues. Trimming pared 1 base from V and 5 bases from J, leaving 13 bases between. Germline V lookup: CDR1 SGHTS, CDR2 YDEGEE. For the CDR3, the DNA is TGTGCCAGCAGCTTGAGAAGCGGGCTTAACAATGAGCAGTTCTTC. Its protein is CASSLRSGLNNEQFF.

The genes are TRBV30 and TRBJ1-2; weak D call: TRBD1 (6 bases). Trimming stripped 1 base from V and 6 bases from J, with 9 bases between. CDR1 is GTSNPN, CDR2 SVGIG, per germline (reference sequence). CDR3 length: 12 residues. In DNA, the CDR3 is TGTGCCTGGAGTGCAGGGGTACATGGCTACACCTTC. Protein product: CAWSAGVHGYTF.

V gene TRBV12-2 combines with J gene TRBJ2-6; the D call of TRBD1 is as the table states it, not checked on the DNA. TRBV12-2 is a documented pseudogene. CDR3 length: 15 residues. The CDR3 coding sequence is TGTGCAAGTCGCTTAATTCCATTTGGGGCCAACGTCCTGACTTTC. Translated: CASRLIPFGANVLTF.

The rearrangement links TRBV4-1 to TRBJ1-1; TRBD1 aligns across 9 bases. This CDR3 region has 15 residues. V gave up 5 bases and J gave up 7 bases; unmatched junction bases: 11. Germline V gene data show CDR1 as MGHRA and CDR2 as YSYEKL. CDR3 region: CASSSTRDREGEAFF. CDR3 bases: TGCGCCAGCAGCTCAACGAGGGACAGGGAGGGTGAAGCTTTCTTT.

The genes are TRBV7-9 and TRBJ2-3; D might be TRBD2 (7 bases). The V end lost 5 bases, the J end lost 3 bases, and 18 bases lay between the germline ends. This CDR3 is 16 amino acids long. Germline CDR1 and CDR2: SEHNR and FQNEAQ (reference sequence). CDR3: CASSPRGGGPTDTQYF. The CDR3 DNA is TGTGCCAGCAGCCCCCGTGGGGGGGGGCCGACAGATACGCAGTATTTT.